This T cell receptor (beta chain) is from a study of cytomegalovirus exposure and HLA in healthy donors. Findings and caveats of the study: In an earlier analysis, productive rearrangement rates for most beta V segments clustered near 87% or 30%. Specificity of a few CMV-associated chains for CMV antigens was verified in vitro.

Germline lookup yields CDR1 MNHEY and CDR2 SMNVEV (reference sequence). Trimming removed 3 bases from V and 1 base from J, with 12 bases in between. This CDR3 has 15 amino acids. Remarks on this clone: What it binds is not known.

60 Vbeta and 13 Jbeta primers were used in PCR. Generated by immunoSEQ multiplex PCR, the TCRdb table keeps only in-frame clones and is missing some. The data show around 150,000 clones, about two thirds seen once. Input material: PBMCs. The TCR was taken from a man aged 35-49 years in good health and CMV-seronegative. The rearrangement joins TRBV27 to TRBJ1-1; weak D call: TRBD1 (5 bases). This chain's CDR3 is CASSLGGSRNTEAFF. CDR3 DNA sequence: TGTGCCAGCAGTTTGGGGGGTTCGAGGAACACTGAAGCTTTCTTT.